What follows are 9 T cell receptor beta chains derived from one specimen sequenced in a study of OX40 agonist ivuxolimab in advanced cancers. Profiled with immunoSEQ multiplex PCR; TCRdb holds only in-frame clones, not every one. The profile shows some 57,000 clones, around nine tenths of them singletons. Sequences were derived from CD4+ or CD8+ T cells sorted from blood, sampled in a trial of the OX40 agonist ivuxolimab. The source of these receptors is an adult with an advanced solid tumor such as melanoma, head and neck, liver or kidney cancer.

The chain links TRBV28 to TRBJ1-5; no definite D call. V lost 5 bases, J lost 4 bases, and 24 bases lay in between. The V gene's germline CDR1 is MDHEN and CDR2 SYDVKM. The CDR3 is 18 residues long. The chain's CDR3 is CASSNFPGLGLKNQPQHF. CDR3 sequence (DNA): TGTGCCAGCAGTAACTTCCCAGGACTGGGCCTTAAGAATCAGCCCCAGCATTTT. Full variable domain (outside the CDR3, taken from reference TRBV28 and TRBJ1-5): DVKVTQSSRYLVKRTGEKVFLECVQDMDHENMFWYRQDPGLGLRLIYFSYDVKMKEKGDIPEGYSVSREKKERFSLILESASTNQTSMYLCASSNFPGLGLKNQPQHFGDGTRLSIL.

This chain links TRBV9 with TRBJ2-7; tentative D call: TRBD1 (6 bases). The germline CDR1 and CDR2 sequences are SGDLS and YYNGEE. This CDR3 contains 14 residues. V lost 3 bases, J lost 5 bases, and 15 bases lay in between. The CDR3 DNA sequence: TGTGCCAGCAGCGCACAGGGCTTGTCTCACGAGCAGTACTTC. Its protein is CASSAQGLSHEQYF.

The chain has TRBV2 and TRBJ1-4, with 7 bases aligning to TRBD1. The CDR3 runs to 14 residues. The V gene's germline CDR1 is SNHLY and CDR2 FYNNEI. J was trimmed by 5 bases and V by 6 bases; bases with no gene match: 6. The CDR3 DNA follows: TGTGCCAGCAGAGCCGGGACAGAAAATGAAAAACTGTTTTTT. Protein: CASRAGTENEKLFF.

J is TRBJ2-7 and V is TRBV11-3, with 8 bases fitting TRBD1. V lost 8 bases, J lost 3 bases, and 9 bases stayed unmatched. Looked up from germline, CDR1 is SGHNT and CDR2 is YENEEA. This CDR3 has 14 amino acids. CDR3 in amino acids: CASSQGTGGYEQYF. As DNA, the CDR3 is TGTGCCAGCTCGCAAGGGACAGGAGGCTACGAGCAGTACTTC. Supplemented by reference TRBV11-3 and TRBJ2-7, the full variable domain reads EAGVVQSPRYKIIEKKQPVAFWCNPISGHNTLYWYLQNLGQGPELLIRYENEEAVDDSQLPKDRFSAERLKGVDSTLKIQPAELGDSAVYLCASSQGTGGYEQYFGPGTRLTVT.

The chain combines TRBV11-2 with TRBJ2-5; 12 nucleotides match TRBD2. This CDR3 is 16 amino acids long. Trimming took 2 bases from V and 5 from J; bases not matched to a gene: 6. Germline CDR1 is SGHAT and CDR2 is FQNNGV. The CDR3 is CASSLLAGGPGETQYF. In nucleotides, the CDR3 is TGTGCCAGCAGCTTACTAGCGGGAGGGCCGGGGGAGACCCAGTACTTC.

The V call is TRBV30, the J call TRBJ2-3, with D maybe TRBD1 (5 bases). V was clipped by 1 base and J by 3 bases, with 5 bases between them. CDR3 length: 12 residues. CDR1 is GTSNPN, CDR2 SVGIG, per germline (reference sequence). CDR3 DNA: TGTGCCTGGAGTGGGACAACAGATACGCAGTATTTT. This translates into CAWSGTTDTQYF.

The chain has TRBV7-8 and TRBJ1-5; a weak D match, TRBD1 (5 bases). Germline loops: CDR1 SGHVS, CDR2 FQNEAQ. The V end was cut by 6 bases, the J end by 6 bases, with 9 bases between. The CDR3 spans 12 residues. CDR3 nucleotides: TGTGCCAGCAGTCAAAGGGGTCAGCCCCAGCATTTT. Translating gives CASSQRGQPQHF.

The rearrangement links TRBV7-5 to TRBJ2-1; the DNA was not compared with TRBD2, the D call given in the table. TRBV7-5 is tagged as a pseudogene. The CDR3 loop spans 20 amino acids. CDR3 nucleotides: TGTGCCAGAAGCTTAGCCCGGACTAGCGGACACCACCATTTGGGGAATGAGCAGTTCTTC. Its translation: CARSLARTSGHHHLGNEQFF.

The sample holds a few counts of this clone. The chain uses TRBV5-1 and TRBJ2-3; the match to TRBD2 covers 8 bases. Per germline, CDR1 SGHRS and CDR2 YFSETQ. This CDR3 has 15 residues. The ends lost 0 bases at V and 5 bases at J; junction bases unmatched: 5. For the CDR3, the DNA is TGCGCCAGCAGCTTGGTTGACGGGAGGGTAGATACGCAGTATTTT. As protein: CASSLVDGRVDTQYF.